These T cell receptor beta chains were read from a single sample in a study of PD-L1 blockade in urothelial cancer. Profiled with immunoSEQ multiplex PCR; TCRdb holds only in-frame clones, not every one. The sample lists about 74,000 clones; around 84% were seen once. Sequenced material: PBMCs, taken around atezolizumab (anti-PD-L1) treatment. The source of these receptors is a man aged 65 to 85 with urothelial cancer. Both conserved end residues are part of each CDR3. A D gene is named only where the DNA matches it firmly. Rows give clone size only sometimes, using once, few, many, or a class for an expanded clone.

j_call	clone_size	v_call	d_call	cdr3_nt	cdr3_aa
TRBJ2-7	-	TRBV6-5	TRBD1	TGTGCCAGCAGTTTCGGACAGGGGTCCTACGGGCAGTACTTC	CASSFGQGSYGQYF
TRBJ2-7	-	TRBV5-1	TRBD2	TGCGCCAGCAGCTTGTCGGGACTAGCGGGAGGCAACGAGCAGTACTTC	CASSLSGLAGGNEQYF
TRBJ1-3	-	TRBV6-5	-	TGTGCCAGCAGTTACTCGGTGCGGCAATCAAGAAACACCATATATTTT	CASSYSVRQSRNTIYF
TRBJ2-2	-	TRBV4-1	-	TGCGCCAGCAGCCAAGATCGGTTCGGGTTCACCGGGGAGCTGTTTTTT	CASSQDRFGFTGELFF
TRBJ2-7	few	TRBV4-1	TRBD1	TGCGCCAGCAGCCCCTATTGGACAGGGGAAAACGAGCAGTACTTC	CASSPYWTGENEQYF
TRBJ2-2	-	TRBV28	TRBD2	TGTGCCAGCAGTTTAAGGGGGGTCCCCAGCGGGAGCTTCGCAGTTTGGGAGCTGTTTTTT	CASSLRGVPSGSFAVWELFF
TRBJ2-5	-	TRBV7-3	-	TGTGCCAGCTCCAGAGGCAATCAAGAGACCCAGTACTTC	CASSRGNQETQYF
TRBJ2-1	-	TRBV5-1	TRBD2	TGCGCCAGCAGCTTGTGGCGGGGGAGGTTCTACAATGAGCAGTTCTTC	CASSLWRGRFYNEQFF
TRBJ1-5	-	TRBV28	-	TGTGCCAGCAGTCCCACGGTGAATCAGCCCCAGCATTTT	CASSPTVNQPQHF
TRBJ1-1	-	TRBV28	-	TGTGCCAGCAGTTTCGCAGGGAACACTGAAGCTTTCTTT	CASSFAGNTEAFF
TRBJ1-1	few	TRBV15	-	TGTGCCACCAGCAGAGATCTGGGCTCATGGTTTTTGTTCTTT	CATSRDLGSWFLFF
TRBJ2-1	few	TRBV5-1	TRBD2	TGCGCCAGCAGCTCCCGGCTAGCGGACAATGAGCAGTTCTTC	CASSSRLADNEQFF
TRBJ2-7	few	TRBV30	TRBD2	TGTGCCTGGAGTGGGGGGACTAGCGGGAGTTACGAGCAGTACTTC	CAWSGGTSGSYEQYF
TRBJ2-1	-	TRBV28	-	TGTGCCAGCAAACACGAGCGGCGGGAAAACAATGAGCAGTTCTTC	CASKHERRENNEQFF
TRBJ2-1	-	TRBV7-2	TRBD2	TGTGCCAGCAGCTTGACTAGCGGATACAATGAGCAGTTCTTC	CASSLTSGYNEQFF
TRBJ2-5	-	TRBV9	TRBD1	TGTGCCAGCAGCATACAGGGGGCGCCGGACCAAGAGACCCAGTACTTC	CASSIQGAPDQETQYF
TRBJ2-1	few	TRBV19	-	TGTGCCAGTAGTCAAACAGGGAGCTCCTACAATGAGCAGTTCTTC	CASSQTGSSYNEQFF
TRBJ2-7	-	TRBV5-5	-	TGTGCCAGCAGCTTAGGGGCCTACGAGCAGTACTTC	CASSLGAYEQYF
TRBJ1-4	-	TRBV7-9	TRBD1	TGTGCCAGCAGCTTATCTAGGGGGCGAGCAACTAATGAAAAACTGTTTTTT	CASSLSRGRATNEKLFF
TRBJ2-2	-	TRBV2	TRBD1	TGTGCCAGCAGTGCCACAGGGGGCTGGGTCACCGGGGAGCTGTTTTTT	CASSATGGWVTGELFF
TRBJ1-5	-	TRBV6-6	-	TGTGCCACCAGCGCGGGGGGCGTAGGTCAGCCCCAGCATTTT	CATSAGGVGQPQHF
TRBJ2-7	-	TRBV5-1	TRBD1	TGCGCCAGCAGCACCCAGGGGGCATACTACGAGCAGTACTTC	CASSTQGAYYEQYF
TRBJ2-1	-	TRBV28	TRBD1	TGTGCCAGCAGTCCCGGGACAGGGAGTGGTGAGCAGTTCTTC	CASSPGTGSGEQFF
TRBJ2-1	-	TRBV6-5	-	TGTGCCAGCAGTTACCCGGACTCACATGAGCAGTTCTTC	CASSYPDSHEQFF
TRBJ2-2	-	TRBV11-2	-	TGTGCCAGCAGCTTAACACCGAACACCGGGGAGCTGTTTTTT	CASSLTPNTGELFF
TRBJ2-3	-	TRBV7-6	TRBD1	TGTGCCAGCAGCTTAGCGCTAACAGGGGAGCAGTATTTT	CASSLALTGEQYF
TRBJ2-5	-	TRBV29-1	-	TGCAGCGTTGATGTGGGCCGGAGGCAGACCCAGTACTTC	CSVDVGRRQTQYF
TRBJ1-4	-	TRBV28	-	TGTGCCAGCAGTGGCCTGGAGGGGCTACCTAATGAAAAACTGTTTTTT	CASSGLEGLPNEKLFF
TRBJ2-1	-	TRBV7-7	-	TGTGCCAGCAGCCGACAGGGAGGCTCCTACAATGAGCAGTTCTTC	CASSRQGGSYNEQFF